This TCR beta chain was observed in a study of T cell responses to AZD1222 COVID-19 vaccine (dated by TCRdb to the early 2020s). General notes on the study: TCR sequencing was performed for roughly 250 trial participants, of whom 200 to 210 were given two doses of AZD1222 and around 25 were given two doses of MenACWY control vaccine. Enrollment into the trials was organized by age into subgroups of 18-55, 56-69 and 70-plus years, and those subgroups contained 148, 28 and 57 TCR-sequenced participants, respectively.

Reading the germline V gene (reference sequence) gives CDR1 LNHNV and CDR2 YYDKDF. The CDR3, cysteine through phenylalanine, is 13 amino acids long. Solely the CDR3 DNA is kept, with 39 bases framed from the first base. What the time point label conveys for this sample: about 28 days (+/-7) after the second vaccine dose. Because spike-specific TCR depth and breadth did not differ between the two schedules, AZD1222 recipients who got a second dose at roughly 4 weeks were pooled with those who got a second dose at roughly 12 weeks. Vaccinee samples were obtained from the UK trials COV001 and COV002, which included a single-blind randomized controlled phase 2/3 trial of AZD1222 (ChAdOx1 nCoV-19) in healthy adults. For TCRbeta chain sequencing, PBMC samples from trial participants were taken at day 0 and at day 28 after the second dose. Broader findings and caveats from the paper: Participants were mostly white British, with more females than males. The authors suggested clonal diversity may have been underestimated. Because no day 14 peak-response samples were available, the repertoires could be characterized only after the peak T cell response. Vaccine-associated CD4 TCRs spanned the whole spike protein, with dominant responses in regions 160-218 and 743-854. The 56-69-year group was small, and its depth increase did not reach significance, likely because of low power. Nearly half of unique spike-specific TCRs reportedly recognized epitopes outside regions mutated in the B.1.351 and B.1.1.7 variants. Conclusions about previously exposed vaccinees are limited, since just a handful of AZD1222 recipients were seropositive for SARS-CoV-2 at baseline. After two AZD1222 doses, both the breadth and the depth of spike-specific TCRs were significantly higher than at day 0 and than in MenACWY recipients.

A note on this clone: This receptor's antigen is unknown. The junction shows a germline mismatch at one end, possibly a read error.

The CDR3 regions of human TCRbeta chains were analyzed by immunosequencing. On the authors' methods: TCRs in the repertoires were matched against a reference library of SARS-CoV-2-specific TCRs that had been generated with the MIRA antigen-specificity platform. Breadth was defined as the fraction of unique TCRs that were SARS-CoV-2-associated. Depth was defined as the fraction of total T cells that were SARS-CoV-2-associated. Each spike-specific TCR was assigned to its reactive spike region and to a CD4 or CD8 class using the MIRA data. Log10-transformed breadth and depth values were compared by one-way ANOVA with Sidak's multiple comparisons tests. TCRdb's version of the immuneACCESS table is confined to in-frame rearrangements and falls short of the full clone set. An unresolved V gene accounts for under half of the shortfall where checked; the remainder is of unknown origin. That table gives V, J and clone size, and the DNA gave D and trimming. This sample holds 130,000 or so clones; around 83% were observed only once. The top ten clones comprise 3% of the sample.

This sequence uses TRBV15 and TRBJ2-7; 8 middle bases align to TRBD1. This sequence was found in an adult who received the AZD1222 COVID-19 vaccine. This sample comprised peripheral blood, obtained 28 days after the second AZD1222 dose. Here the CDR3 is given as CATSRERTGFLNF. In nucleotide form, the sequence is TGTGCCACCAGCAGAGAACGGACAGGGTTTCTGAACTTC. The variable domain in full, with residues beyond the CDR3 obtained from the reference TRBV15 and TRBJ2-7 genes, is DAMVIQNPRYQVTQFGKPVTLSCSQTLNHNVMYWYQQKSSQAPKLLFHYYDKDFNNEADTPDNFQSRRPNTSFCFLDIRSPGLGDTAMYLCATSRERTGFLNFGPGTRLTVT.